Included here is one T cell receptor (beta chain) sequence, with context. The data were obtained in a study of blood T cell repertoires in COVID-19. Clones were sequenced by immunoSEQ multiplex PCR, and TCRdb holds only the in-frame ones, with some missing. The top ten clones hold around 8.7% of a sample with 110,000 to 150,000 clones, roughly 79% of them seen once. V trimming: 6 bases; J trimming: 4 bases; junction bases outside the gene matches: 5. CDR3 length: 13 amino acids. Sample: peripheral blood. The TCR was taken from a man aged 45-60 years with active or convalescent COVID-19. The rearrangement links TRBV12-3 or TRBV12-4 to TRBJ1-1, with TRBD1 matching 7 bases. Here the CDR3 reads CASSHRGTTEAFF. The CDR3 nucleotides read TGTGCCAGCAGCCACAGGGGCACCACTGAAGCTTTCTTT.